The clone carrying this T cell receptor beta chain has more than one count but fewer than ten. Antigen specificity is unknown. The total RNA that was extracted per sample amounted to at least 5 micrograms. PCR was performed a second time for about 7 to 12 cycles using a sample-barcoded 5' primer and a J-beta primer mix. TCRdb used MiXCR to reprocess the 5' RACE reads, holding one entry per CDR3 protein. The sample yields 1.8 million or so distinct CDR3 sequences, about two fifths seen once. The CDR3 length is 14 residues. V was cut by 8 bases and J by 3 bases, with 16 bases left in between. This entry belongs to a study of blood T cells in healthy people across ages. Whole-study results and caveats: PBMCs that were unsorted prevented a conclusive naive versus antigen-experienced comparison. Diversity of TCR beta per million T cells declined in a roughly linear way with age. For the donors, CMV status was unknown and possibly confounded expanded clonotype changes.

This receptor was obtained from a human donor in good health. The sequenced sample was blood. The chain combines TRBV12-3 or TRBV12-4 with TRBJ1-2; D not certain. CDR3 loop: CASALGEPYYGYTF. The CDR3 DNA reads TGTGCCAGCGCCCTTGGTGAGCCATACTATGGCTACACCTTC.